Presented here are 10 T cell receptor beta chains from one specimen sequenced in a study of beta chain features in type 1 diabetes. Every bit of the isolated RNA underwent reverse transcription, so sequencing read expressed TCRB transcripts. Sequencing used immunoSEQ multiplex PCR; TCRdb keeps in-frame clones, though not all of them. In the table there are approximately 140,000 clones, less than 9% of which are singletons. Input material: central memory CD4+ T cells from blood. All receptors derive from a woman between 25 and 40 years old in good health.

The chain links TRBV28 to TRBJ2-1; D might be TRBD1 (8 bases). The CDR3 runs to 18 residues. The V end lost 6 bases, the J end lost 3 bases, and 24 bases lay between the germline ends. The V gene's germline CDR1 is MDHEN and CDR2 SYDVKM. CDR3 region: CASRPTTGGRGVYNEQFF. CDR3 DNA sequence: TGTGCCAGCAGGCCTACAACAGGGGGTCGGGGGGTCTACAATGAGCAGTTCTTC.

This clone was seen only a few times. The sample contains more than one DNA sequence encoding this CDR3. The rearrangement joins TRBV9 to TRBJ2-7; possibly TRBD2 for D (6 bases). This CDR3 contains 15 residues. Germline-derived CDR1 and CDR2 are SGDLS and YYNGEE. The V end was cut by 0 bases, the J end by 0 bases, with 10 bases between. CDR3 amino acids: CASSVAGTDSYEQYF. The CDR3 DNA is TGTGCCAGCAGCGTAGCGGGGACTGACTCCTACGAGCAGTACTTC. Full variable domain (rest looked up from reference TRBV9 and TRBJ2-7): DSGVTQTPKHLITATGQRVTLRCSPRSGDLSVYWYQQSLDQGLQFLIQYYNGEERAKGNILERFSAQQFPDLHSELNLSSLELGDSALYFCASSVAGTDSYEQYFGPGTRLTVT.

The V gene is TRBV7-2, the J gene TRBJ1-2; TRBD1 is a possible D gene (5 bases). This CDR3 contains 13 residues. The germline CDR1 and CDR2 sequences are SGHTA and FQGNSA. Trimming took 5 bases from V and 5 from J, leaving 12 bases between them. DNA of the CDR3: TGTGCCAGCAGCCTGCGGGGGGATTATGGCTACACCTTC. This translates into CASSLRGDYGYTF.

The chain recombines TRBV4-3 with TRBJ2-1, with no clear D. The CDR3 has 15 amino acids. Trimming removed 1 base at V and 0 bases at J, with 7 bases between. Germline-derived CDR1 and CDR2 are LGHNA and YSLEER. The CDR3 bases are TGCGCCAGCAGCCAAGGCTGGAGCTCCTACAATGAGCAGTTCTTC. Amino acid sequence: CASSQGWSSYNEQFF.

This rearrangement joins TRBV5-4 to TRBJ2-5; TRBD1 agrees at 11 bases. Germline V gene data show CDR1 as SGHNT and CDR2 as YYREEE (reference sequence). V lost 4 bases to trimming and J lost 1 base; unmatched junction nucleotides: 9. The CDR3 has 17 amino acids. CDR3 nucleotides: TGTGCCAGCAGCACCGGGACAGGGGGTTCACGCCAAGAGACCCAGTACTTC. Its protein is CASSTGTGGSRQETQYF.

The rearrangement joins TRBV5-1 to TRBJ1-3, with 7 positions matching TRBD1. The ends lost 2 bases at V and 0 bases at J; junction bases unmatched: 8. CDR1 and CDR2 (germline): SGHRS, YFSETQ. The CDR3 length is 17 residues. The CDR3 bases are TGCGCCAGCAGCTTCCAGGGGGATGCCTTCTCTGGAAACACCATATATTTT. The encoded protein is CASSFQGDAFSGNTIYF. The whole variable domain, remainder taken from reference TRBV5-1 and TRBJ1-3, is KAGVTQTPRYLIKTRGQQVTLSCSPISGHRSVSWYQQTPGQGLQFLFEYFSETQRNKGNFPGRFSGRQFSNSRSEMNVSTLELGDSALYLCASSFQGDAFSGNTIYFGEGSWLTVV.

This clone has ten or more counts. This chain uses TRBV7-9 with TRBJ2-1; no reliable D call. The length of the CDR3 is 13 residues. The germline gives CDR1 SEHNR, CDR2 FQNEAQ (reference sequence). The V gene lost 1 base and the J gene lost 6 bases, with 7 bases spanning the gap. The CDR3 region has the DNA TGTGCCAGCAGCTTAGGGCAGTTCAATGAGCAGTTCTTC. It translates to CASSLGQFNEQFF. The whole variable domain, filled in from reference TRBV7-9 and TRBJ2-1, reads DTGVSQNPRHKITKRGQNVTFRCDPISEHNRLYWYRQTLGQGPEFLTYFQNEAQLEKSRLLSDRFSAERPKGSFSTLEIQRTEQGDSAMYLCASSLGQFNEQFFGPGTRLTVL.

The J gene is TRBJ1-1, the V gene TRBV9, with 8 bases lining up with TRBD1. V shed 2 bases, J shed 1 base, and the junction held 10 bases outside the gene matches. Germline lookup yields CDR1 SGDLS and CDR2 YYNGEE. The CDR3 sequence is 17 residues long. Here the CDR3 reads CASSVSGGTGSNTEAFF. The CDR3 coding sequence is TGTGCCAGCAGCGTCAGTGGGGGGACAGGATCGAACACTGAAGCTTTCTTT.

The chain recombines TRBV25-1 with TRBJ1-4, with TRBD1 identical over 7 bases. The CDR3 spans 15 residues. CDR1 and CDR2 from the germline V gene are MGHDK and SYGVNS. V was clipped by 7 bases and J by 8 bases; unmatched bases: 13. The CDR3 coding sequence is TGTGCCAGCATGGGAACCCGAGGGGGACAGGAAAAACTGTTTTTT. It yields the protein CASMGTRGGQEKLFF.

This clone appeared a few times. The chain recombines TRBV29-1 with TRBJ1-2, with D unresolved. The CDR3 has 15 residues. The V and J ends lost 4 bases and 0 bases respectively, with 15 bases between them. Looked up from germline, CDR1 is SQVTM and CDR2 is ANQGSEA. In DNA, the CDR3 is TGCAGCGTTGGACGGGCGGCGGGGACTAACTATGGCTACACCTTC. Translating gives CSVGRAAGTNYGYTF.